These T cell receptor beta chains were read from a single sample in a study of blood T cell repertoires in COVID-19. Produced via immunoSEQ multiplex PCR; TCRdb's table is partial and in-frame only. This table holds approximately 440,000 clones, 80% to 95% found once. The sequenced sample consisted of PBMCs or T cells enriched from blood (not recorded which). The receptors come from a man in his late teens or twenties who had recovered from COVID-19. Both conserved end residues are part of each CDR3. A D gene is named only where the DNA matches it firmly. Size is stated for part of the rows, as once, few or many counts, or as a class when the clone is expanded.

v_call	d_call	clone_size	j_call	cdr3_aa	cdr3_nt
TRBV20-1	NA	few	TRBJ2-7	CSASRGEQYF	TGCAGTGCTAGTAGGGGCGAGCAGTACTTC
TRBV4-1	NA	NA	TRBJ1-2	CASRSPYYGYTF	TGCGCCAGCAGGTCCCCGTACTATGGCTACACCTTC
TRBV12-5	NA	NA	TRBJ1-5	CASGFGGKQPQHF	TGTGCTAGTGGTTTCGGGGGGAAGCAGCCCCAGCATTTT
TRBV7-9	NA	NA	TRBJ2-7	CASSLQGGYYEQYF	TGTGCCAGCAGCTTACAAGGAGGTTACTACGAGCAGTACTTC
TRBV30	NA	NA	TRBJ1-1	CAWTWDMGTEAFF	TGTGCCTGGACGTGGGACATGGGCACTGAAGCTTTCTTT
TRBV7-9	NA	once	TRBJ2-7	CASSLDTYEQYF	TGTGCCAGCAGCTTAGATACATACGAGCAGTACTTC
TRBV19	NA	NA	TRBJ2-1	CASSRAAVSYNEQFF	TGTGCCAGTAGCAGGGCCGCGGTCTCCTACAATGAGCAGTTCTTC
TRBV5-6	TRBD1	NA	TRBJ2-2	CASSPDRGRGTGELFF	TGTGCCAGCAGCCCGGACAGGGGGCGTGGCACCGGGGAGCTGTTTTTT
TRBV15	NA	NA	TRBJ1-5	CATSRDGGWQPQHF	TGTGCCACCAGCAGAGATGGGGGCTGGCAGCCCCAGCATTTT
TRBV19	TRBD1	NA	TRBJ1-1	CASIDRGGYTEAFF	TGTGCCAGTATAGACAGGGGAGGGTACACTGAAGCTTTCTTT
TRBV18	TRBD1	NA	TRBJ2-7	CASRPSGQVYEQYF	TGTGCCAGCCGCCCTTCTGGACAGGTCTACGAGCAGTACTTC
TRBV5-1	TRBD2	NA	TRBJ2-5	CASSLVAGAPVRETQYF	TGCGCCAGCAGCTTGGTCGCGGGAGCCCCGGTGAGGGAGACCCAGTACTTC
TRBV18	TRBD2	NA	TRBJ2-1	CASSSEAGGIYNEQFF	TGTGCCAGCTCATCAGAAGCGGGAGGGATCTACAATGAGCAGTTCTTC